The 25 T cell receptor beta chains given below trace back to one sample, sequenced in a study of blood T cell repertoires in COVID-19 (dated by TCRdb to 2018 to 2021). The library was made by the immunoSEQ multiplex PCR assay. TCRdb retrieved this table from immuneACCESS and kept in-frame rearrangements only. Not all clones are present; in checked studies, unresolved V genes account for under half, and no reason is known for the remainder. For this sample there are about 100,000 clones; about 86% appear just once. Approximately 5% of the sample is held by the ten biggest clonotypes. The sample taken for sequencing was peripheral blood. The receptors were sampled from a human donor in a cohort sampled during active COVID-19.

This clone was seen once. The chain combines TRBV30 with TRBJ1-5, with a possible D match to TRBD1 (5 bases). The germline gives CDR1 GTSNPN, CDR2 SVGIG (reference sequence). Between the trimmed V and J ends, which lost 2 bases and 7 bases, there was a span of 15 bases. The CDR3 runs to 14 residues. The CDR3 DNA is TGTGCCTGGAGTCAAAAGGGGATCCAGCAGCCCCAGCATTTT. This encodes CAWSQKGIQQPQHF.

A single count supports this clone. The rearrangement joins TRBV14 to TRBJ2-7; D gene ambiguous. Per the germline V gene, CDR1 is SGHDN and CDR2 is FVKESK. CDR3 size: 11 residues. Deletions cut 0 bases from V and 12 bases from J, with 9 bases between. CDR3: CASSQDNSPYF. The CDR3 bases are TGTGCCAGCAGCCAAGATAATTCCCCGTACTTC.

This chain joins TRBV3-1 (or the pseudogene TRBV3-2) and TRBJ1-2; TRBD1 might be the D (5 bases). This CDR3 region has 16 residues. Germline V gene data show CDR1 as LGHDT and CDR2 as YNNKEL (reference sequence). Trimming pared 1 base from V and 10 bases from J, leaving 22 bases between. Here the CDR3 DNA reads TGTGCCAGCAGCCAAGTACTGACTAGCGGGACCATGGACTACACCTTC. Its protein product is CASSQVLTSGTMDYTF.

CDR3 loop: CASSGTGAADTQYF. The CDR3 DNA sequence: TGCGCCAGCAGCGGGACAGGGGCTGCAGATACGCAGTATTTT. The chain has TRBV5-1 and TRBJ2-3; 10 bases map to TRBD1. V dropped 4 bases and J dropped 4; count of bases not matched to a gene: 3. There are 14 residues in the CDR3. Germline CDR1 and CDR2: SGHRS and YFSETQ.

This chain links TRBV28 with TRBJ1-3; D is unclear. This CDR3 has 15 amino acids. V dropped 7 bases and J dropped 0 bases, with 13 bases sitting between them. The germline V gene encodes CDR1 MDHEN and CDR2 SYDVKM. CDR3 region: CASKVQVNSGNTIYF. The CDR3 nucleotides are TGTGCCAGCAAAGTTCAGGTCAACTCTGGAAACACCATATATTTT.

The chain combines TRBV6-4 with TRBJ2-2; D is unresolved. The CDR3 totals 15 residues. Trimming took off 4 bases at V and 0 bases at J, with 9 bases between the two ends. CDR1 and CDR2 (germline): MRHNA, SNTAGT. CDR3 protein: CASSAIDSNTGELFF. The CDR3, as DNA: TGTGCCAGCAGTGCCATTGACTCGAACACCGGGGAGCTGTTTTTT.

As DNA, the CDR3 is TGTGCCAGCAGCTTAGGGGCCCGCACTGAAGCTTTCTTT. Its translation: CASSLGARTEAFF. The chain carries TRBV7-2 and TRBJ1-1; D is ambiguous. The V gene lost 1 base and the J gene lost 4 bases, with 7 bases spanning the gap. This CDR3 contains 13 residues. Germline V CDR1 and CDR2: SGHTA, FQGNSA.

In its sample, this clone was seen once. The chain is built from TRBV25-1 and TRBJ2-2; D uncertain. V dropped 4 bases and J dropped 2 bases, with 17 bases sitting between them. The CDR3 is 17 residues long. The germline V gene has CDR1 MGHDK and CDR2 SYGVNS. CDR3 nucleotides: TGTGCCAGCAGTGCAGGCCGCCAACAGTTCAACACCGGGGAGCTGTTTTTT. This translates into CASSAGRQQFNTGELFF.

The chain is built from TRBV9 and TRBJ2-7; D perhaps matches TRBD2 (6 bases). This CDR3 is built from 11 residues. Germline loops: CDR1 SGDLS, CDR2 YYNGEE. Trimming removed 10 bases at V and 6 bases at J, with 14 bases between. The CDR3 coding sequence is TGTGCCGCCCGGCGGGGCTGCGAGCAGTACTTC. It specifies CAARRGCEQYF.

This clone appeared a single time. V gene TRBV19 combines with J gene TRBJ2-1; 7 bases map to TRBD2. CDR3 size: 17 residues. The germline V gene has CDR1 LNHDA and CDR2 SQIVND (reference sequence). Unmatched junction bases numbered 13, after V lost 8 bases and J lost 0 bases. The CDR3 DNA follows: TGTGCCAGTCGAGCAAAGCGGCGGGAGTTCTCCTACAATGAGCAGTTCTTC. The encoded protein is CASRAKRREFSYNEQFF. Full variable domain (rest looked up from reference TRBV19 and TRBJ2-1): DGGITQSPKYLFRKEGQNVTLSCEQNLNHDAMYWYRQDPGQGLRLIYYSQIVNDFQKGDIAEGYSVSREKKESFPLTVTSAQKNPTAFYLCASRAKRREFSYNEQFFGPGTRLTVL.

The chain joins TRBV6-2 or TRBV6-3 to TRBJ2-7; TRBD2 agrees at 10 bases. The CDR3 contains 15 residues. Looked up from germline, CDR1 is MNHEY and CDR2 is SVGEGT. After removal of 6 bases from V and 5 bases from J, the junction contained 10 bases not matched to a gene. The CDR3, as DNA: TGTGCCAGCAGCCCTCTAGCGGGAGTCCCTGACGAGCAGTACTTC. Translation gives CASSPLAGVPDEQYF.

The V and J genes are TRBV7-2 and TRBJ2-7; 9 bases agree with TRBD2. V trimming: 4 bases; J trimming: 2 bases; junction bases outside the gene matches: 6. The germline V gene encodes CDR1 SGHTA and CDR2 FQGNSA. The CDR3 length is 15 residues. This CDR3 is CASSSGLAFAYEQYF. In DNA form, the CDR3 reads TGTGCCAGCAGCTCCGGACTAGCGTTTGCCTACGAGCAGTACTTC.

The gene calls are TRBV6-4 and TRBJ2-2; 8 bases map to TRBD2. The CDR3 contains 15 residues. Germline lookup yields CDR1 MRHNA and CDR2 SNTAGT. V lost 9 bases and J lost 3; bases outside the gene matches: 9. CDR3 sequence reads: CASKGSAGDTGELFF. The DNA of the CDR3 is TGTGCCAGTAAAGGGTCAGCGGGAGACACCGGGGAGCTGTTTTTT.

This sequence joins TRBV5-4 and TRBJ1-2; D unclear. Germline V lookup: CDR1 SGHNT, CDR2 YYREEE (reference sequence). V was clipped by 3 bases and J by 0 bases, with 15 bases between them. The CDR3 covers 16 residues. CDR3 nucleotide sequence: TGTGCCAGCAGCTCCCCTCTGGAGACCACTAACTATGGCTACACCTTC. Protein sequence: CASSSPLETTNYGYTF.

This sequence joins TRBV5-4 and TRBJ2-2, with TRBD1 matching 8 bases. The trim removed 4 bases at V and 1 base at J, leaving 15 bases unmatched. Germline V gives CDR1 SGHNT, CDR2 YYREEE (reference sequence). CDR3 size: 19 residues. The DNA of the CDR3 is TGTGCCAGCAGCGTCTCGGGAGCCGGACAGGGTCAGAACACCGGGGAGCTGTTTTTT. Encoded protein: CASSVSGAGQGQNTGELFF.

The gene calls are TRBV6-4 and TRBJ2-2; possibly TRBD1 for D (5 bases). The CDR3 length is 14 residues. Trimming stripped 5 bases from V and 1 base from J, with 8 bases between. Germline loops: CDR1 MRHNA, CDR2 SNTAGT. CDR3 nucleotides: TGTGCCAGCAGTCGCACAGGGAACACCGGGGAGCTGTTTTTT. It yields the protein CASSRTGNTGELFF.

The CDR3 nucleotides are TGTGCCAGCAGTTTTCAGAGCACAGATACGCAGTATTTT. It codes for CASSFQSTDTQYF. The chain is built from TRBV28 and TRBJ2-3; no reliable D call. Deletions cut 3 bases from V and 0 bases from J, with 4 bases between. CDR3 length equals 13 residues. Germline V gene sequence: CDR1 MDHEN, CDR2 SYDVKM.

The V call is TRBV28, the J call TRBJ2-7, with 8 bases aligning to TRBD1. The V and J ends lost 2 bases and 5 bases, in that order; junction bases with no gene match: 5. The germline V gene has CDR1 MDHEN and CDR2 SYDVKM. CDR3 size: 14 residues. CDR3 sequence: CASSLIGQGHEQYF. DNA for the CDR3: TGTGCCAGCAGTTTAATTGGACAGGGCCACGAGCAGTACTTC. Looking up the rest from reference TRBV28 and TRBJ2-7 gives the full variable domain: DVKVTQSSRYLVKRTGEKVFLECVQDMDHENMFWYRQDPGLGLRLIYFSYDVKMKEKGDIPEGYSVSREKKERFSLILESASTNQTSMYLCASSLIGQGHEQYFGPGTRLTVT.

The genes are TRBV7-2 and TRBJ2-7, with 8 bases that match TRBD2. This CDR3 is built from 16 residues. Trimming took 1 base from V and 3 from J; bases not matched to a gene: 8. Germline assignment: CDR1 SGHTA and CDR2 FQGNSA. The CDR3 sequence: CASSLVVASGFYEQYF. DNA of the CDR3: TGTGCCAGCAGCTTAGTGGTGGCTAGCGGGTTCTACGAGCAGTACTTC.

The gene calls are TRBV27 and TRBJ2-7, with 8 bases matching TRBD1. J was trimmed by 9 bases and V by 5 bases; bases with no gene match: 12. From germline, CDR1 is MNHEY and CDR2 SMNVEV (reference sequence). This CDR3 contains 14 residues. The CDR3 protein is CASSPRTGPSGQYF. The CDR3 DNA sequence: TGTGCCAGCAGTCCCCGGACAGGGCCCTCGGGGCAGTACTTC.

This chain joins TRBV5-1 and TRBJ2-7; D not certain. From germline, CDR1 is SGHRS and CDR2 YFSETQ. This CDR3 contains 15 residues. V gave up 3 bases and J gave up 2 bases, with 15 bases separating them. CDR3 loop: CASSSSPGPPYEQYF. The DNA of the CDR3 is TGCGCCAGCAGCTCTTCGCCGGGTCCACCCTACGAGCAGTACTTC. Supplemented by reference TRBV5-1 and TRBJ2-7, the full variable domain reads KAGVTQTPRYLIKTRGQQVTLSCSPISGHRSVSWYQQTPGQGLQFLFEYFSETQRNKGNFPGRFSGRQFSNSRSEMNVSTLELGDSALYLCASSSSPGPPYEQYFGPGTRLTVT.

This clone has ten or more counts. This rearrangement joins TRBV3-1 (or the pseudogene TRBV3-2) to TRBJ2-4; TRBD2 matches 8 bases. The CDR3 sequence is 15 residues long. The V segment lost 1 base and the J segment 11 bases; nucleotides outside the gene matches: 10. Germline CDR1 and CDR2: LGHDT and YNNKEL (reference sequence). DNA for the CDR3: TGTGCCAGCAGCCAAGGAGTTAGCGGGAATGGCTTTCAGTACTTC. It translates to CASSQGVSGNGFQYF.

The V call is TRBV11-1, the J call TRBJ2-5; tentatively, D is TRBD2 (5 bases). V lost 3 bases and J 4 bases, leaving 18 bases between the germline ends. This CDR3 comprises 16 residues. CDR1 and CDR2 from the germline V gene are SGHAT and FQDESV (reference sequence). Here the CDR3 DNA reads TGTGCCAGCAGCTTTTTCCTAAAGCGGAACCCAGAGACCCAGTACTTC. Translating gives CASSFFLKRNPETQYF.

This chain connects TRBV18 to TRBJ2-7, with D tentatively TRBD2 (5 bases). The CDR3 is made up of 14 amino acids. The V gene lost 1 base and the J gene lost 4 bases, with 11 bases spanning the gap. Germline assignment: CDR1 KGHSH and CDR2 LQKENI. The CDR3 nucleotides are TGTGCCAGCTCACCACTCGGGGTAGGGTACGAGCAGTACTTC. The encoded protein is CASSPLGVGYEQYF.

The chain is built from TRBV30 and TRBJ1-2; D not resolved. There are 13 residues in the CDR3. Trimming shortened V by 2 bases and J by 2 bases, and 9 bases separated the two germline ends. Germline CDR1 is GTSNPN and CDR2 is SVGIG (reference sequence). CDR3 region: CAWSIAGNYGYTF. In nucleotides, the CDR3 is TGTGCCTGGAGTATCGCAGGCAACTATGGCTACACCTTC. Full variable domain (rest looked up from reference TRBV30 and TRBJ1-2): SQTIHQWPATLVQPVGSPLSLECTVEGTSNPNLYWYRQAAGRGLQLLFYSVGIGQISSEVPQNLSASRPQDRQFILSSKKLLLSDSGFYLCAWSIAGNYGYTFGSGTRLTVV.